Here is one TCR beta chain with its context. The antigen this receptor binds is unknown. Within one base of it there is no much larger clone, and no base qualities were kept. The CDR3 has 13 amino acids, counting the end cysteine and phenylalanine. Kept here is only the CDR3 DNA, which spans 39 bases and is read in frame from base 1. These data belong to a study of blood T cell repertoires in COVID-19 (dated by TCRdb to about 2020). As for the study more broadly: Samples covering the acute and convalescent phases of COVID-19 were provided by collaborators in the United States, Italy and Spain. Subjects who had been exposed to COVID-19, were actively infected with it, or had recovered from it provided the deeply sampled blood TCRbeta repertoires that made up the dataset. Where HLA class I and class II types were available, the types were taken from metadata supplied by the sample provider, not from assay-based typing. A freely available public database, intended as a resource for researchers studying the immune response to SARS-CoV-2, is where the repertoires were released. Samples were obtained from the ongoing ImmuneRACE study (first 160 participants) and from 1,254 subjects provided by 6 global collaborators. The sample metadata nearly always contained a de-identified subject ID, COVID-19 status, age in years and sex. The material from the prospective study consisted of cDNA or gDNA derived from T cells, B-cell-depleted T cells, or PBMCs.

TCRbeta CDR3 regions were amplified from genomic DNA by means of the immunoSEQ Assay, a bias-controlled multiplex PCR. The authors' analysis ran thus. Nucleated cell counts per sample were estimated from amplification of reference gene primers within the assay. Sequence reads were collapsed and filtered to measure the absolute abundance of every unique TCRbeta CDR3 rearrangement. Productive Simpson clonality was computed per sample as the square root of Simpson's diversity index over productive rearrangements. TCRdb's version of the immuneACCESS table is confined to in-frame rearrangements and falls short of the full clone set. An unresolved V gene accounts for under half of the shortfall where checked; the remainder is of unknown origin. V, J and clone size derive from that table, while D and trimming were established from the DNA sequence. The sample table shows tens of thousands of clones, and approximately 77% are seen once. The leading ten clones occupy roughly 16% of the sample.

Findings and caveats that apply to the study as a whole: Clinical and demographic metadata were provided uncurated, with the amount varying by source and participant.

Collaborating institutions collected whole blood in K2EDTA tubes following their own protocols. For TCRbeta analysis, collaborators shipped samples in one of three forms: frozen whole blood, isolated PBMCs, or DNA extracted from either of those sample types. Sequenced material: peripheral blood. Rearrangement joined TRBV21-1 to TRBJ2-3; the tabulated D call, TRBD2, remains unverified against the DNA. TRBV21-1 corresponds to a pseudogene. This receptor was identified in a man older than 75 with active or convalescent COVID-19. The DNA sequence is given as TGTGCCAGCAGCAACCGGTGCGATGTTACGCAGTATTTT. Translated, this is CASSNRCDVTQYF.